This T cell receptor beta chain was identified in a study of CDR3 diversity in severe acne. The CDR3 contains 15 residues. The V end was cut by 6 bases, the J end by 0 bases, with 15 bases between. Germline assignment: CDR1 MNHEY and CDR2 SVGEGT. From the PCR reads, TCRdb called clonotypes with MiXCR, one entry per CDR3 protein. The sample has around 83,000 distinct CDR3 sequences, about half seen once. Material for sequencing was blood. The rearrangement links TRBV6-2 or TRBV6-3 to TRBJ2-7; D is possibly TRBD1 (7 bases). This receptor was taken from a male donor with severe acne vulgaris. CDR3 sequence (DNA): TGTGCCAGCAGGAGACAGGGAGGTGCCTCCTACGAGCAGTACTTC. Amino acid sequence: CASRRQGGASYEQYF.